This passage covers 29 T cell receptor beta chains from one sample sequenced in a study of T cells after yellow fever vaccination. TCRdb re-called the 5' RACE reads with MiXCR, one entry per CDR3 protein. The sample has some 300,000 distinct CDR3 sequences; 8% to 9.5% are singletons. The sample here was PBMCs, taken more than 35 days after the first yellow fever vaccination. The receptors come from a man aged 18 to 30 who received the YFV17D yellow fever vaccine.

The table lists this clonotype with a few counts. Sequence at one end of the junction differs from germline and may be a read error. The J gene is TRBJ1-4, the V gene TRBV13; D is unresolved. The CDR3 consists of 12 residues. Germline CDR1 is PRHDT and CDR2 is FYEKMQ (reference sequence). In DNA form, the CDR3 reads TGTGCCAGCAGCCCTTACGCCGGGCAAATCGTTTTT. Its protein product is CASSPYAGQIVF.

J is TRBJ2-7 and V is TRBV14; D is perhaps TRBD1 (6 bases). Trimming stripped 4 bases from V and 7 bases from J, with 14 bases between. The CDR3 is made up of 13 amino acids. Germline assignment: CDR1 SGHDN and CDR2 FVKESK. CDR3 DNA: TGTGCCAGCAGCCCGGGACATAGCTGGGAGCAGTACTTC. Translating gives CASSPGHSWEQYF. Based on the CDR3 plus reference TRBV14 and TRBJ2-7, the full variable domain is EAGVTQFPSHSVIEKGQTVTLRCDPISGHDNLYWYRRVMGKEIKFLLHFVKESKQDESGMPNNRFLAERTGGTYSTLKVQPAELEDSGVYFCASSPGHSWEQYFGPGTRLTVT.

This clonotype was seen only a few times. The CDR3 sequence: CASSLRTGGADTQYF. CDR3 nucleotides: TGTGCCAGCAGCCTTAGGACAGGGGGCGCAGATACGCAGTATTTT. The chain is built from TRBV5-6 and TRBJ2-3; 11 bases map to TRBD1. The J segment lost 4 bases and the V segment lost 4 bases, leaving 5 bases of the junction unmatched. Germline CDR1 is SGHDT and CDR2 is YYEEEE. This CDR3 comprises 15 residues.

This clonotype occurred a few times. The V gene is TRBV5-1, the J gene TRBJ2-3; 8 nucleotides line up with TRBD2. This CDR3 region has 16 residues. V lost 2 bases, J lost 1 base, and 6 bases stayed unmatched. CDR1 is SGHRS, CDR2 YFSETQ, per germline. The CDR3 region has the DNA TGCGCCAGCAGCTTCCCGGGGGGGCTTGGCACAGATACGCAGTATTTT. Translating gives CASSFPGGLGTDTQYF.

This clonotype was recorded a few times. The chain links TRBV2 to TRBJ1-1; D is ambiguous. CDR1 and CDR2 from the germline V gene are SNHLY and FYNNEI. The V end lost 3 bases, the J end lost 1 base, and 9 bases lay between the germline ends. The CDR3 loop spans 14 amino acids. CDR3 coding DNA: TGTGCCAGCAGTGACGGGATTGGGAACACTGAAGCTTTCTTT. Protein product: CASSDGIGNTEAFF.

V usage is TRBV7-9 and J usage is TRBJ1-2, with 7 positions matching TRBD1. The germline gives CDR1 SEHNR, CDR2 FQNEAQ (reference sequence). There are 13 residues in the CDR3. With 6 bases clipped from V and 4 bases from J, the junction kept 5 bases outside the gene matches. This CDR3 is CASRMGQLYGYTF. The CDR3 nucleotides read TGTGCCAGCAGGATGGGACAGCTCTATGGCTACACCTTC.

This clonotype was picked up a small number of times. This chain uses TRBV4-2 with TRBJ2-3; no clear D gene. Germline CDR1 reads LGHNA; CDR2 reads YNFKEQ. This CDR3 has 14 amino acids. The germline V and J ends were trimmed by 4 bases and 4 bases, with 12 bases remaining between them. CDR3 in amino acids: CASSLRSHADTQYF. In DNA form, the CDR3 reads TGTGCCAGCAGCCTCCGGTCACACGCAGATACGCAGTATTTT.

The chain has TRBV5-5 and TRBJ2-3; tentative D call: TRBD2 (6 bases). Germline V gene lookup returns CDR1 SGHKS and CDR2 YYEKEE (reference sequence). This CDR3 region has 14 residues. V lost 4 bases and J lost 6, with 15 bases in between. This CDR3 is CASSPEAGHDTQYF. CDR3 nucleotide sequence: TGTGCCAGCAGCCCGGAGGCGGGGCATGATACGCAGTATTTT. Full variable domain (missing parts from reference TRBV5-5 and TRBJ2-3): DAGVTQSPTHLIKTRGQQVTLRCSPISGHKSVSWYQQVLGQGPQFIFQYYEKEERGRGNFPDRFSARQFPNYSSELNVNALLLGDSALYLCASSPEAGHDTQYFGPGTRLTVL.

This clonotype was counted ten times or more. The gene calls are TRBV9 and TRBJ2-3; D unclear. V lost 1 base to trimming and J lost 2 bases, with 8 bases between them. Germline CDR1 is SGDLS and CDR2 is YYNGEE. The CDR3 spans 14 residues. DNA of the CDR3: TGTGCCAGCAGCGTAATTGAACTCACAGATACGCAGTATTTT. It yields the protein CASSVIELTDTQYF.

This clonotype was recorded a few times. This sequence joins TRBV6-2 or TRBV6-3 and TRBJ1-5; D is unclear. V lost 0 bases and J lost 8, with 8 bases in between. This CDR3 contains 13 residues. Germline CDR1 and CDR2: MNHEY and SVGEGT. The CDR3, as DNA: TGTGCCAGCAGTTACTCAACATACAAGCCCCAGCATTTT. Protein product: CASSYSTYKPQHF.

This clonotype has a handful of counts. As DNA, the CDR3 is TGCGCCAGCAGCTTGGAGGGGTTCCAGCCCCAGCATTTT. Its protein is CASSLEGFQPQHF. The rearrangement links TRBV5-1 to TRBJ1-5, with D tentatively TRBD1 (5 bases). V was trimmed by 0 bases and J by 7 bases, leaving 8 bases between them. Germline CDR1 reads SGHRS; CDR2 reads YFSETQ. The CDR3 contains 13 residues. Based on the CDR3 plus reference TRBV5-1 and TRBJ1-5, the full variable domain is KAGVTQTPRYLIKTRGQQVTLSCSPISGHRSVSWYQQTPGQGLQFLFEYFSETQRNKGNFPGRFSGRQFSNSRSEMNVSTLELGDSALYLCASSLEGFQPQHFGDGTRLSIL.

This clonotype was observed many times. The V call is TRBV27, the J call TRBJ2-5, with 10 bases fitting TRBD1. The germline V gene has CDR1 MNHEY and CDR2 SMNVEV (reference sequence). Unmatched junction bases numbered 3, after V lost 2 bases and J lost 9 bases. The CDR3 consists of 13 residues. CDR3 protein: CASSLDRGQAQYF. For the CDR3, the DNA is TGTGCCAGCAGTTTAGACAGGGGGCAGGCCCAGTACTTC.

Ten or more counts support this clonotype. V is TRBV12-3 or TRBV12-4 and J is TRBJ1-1; the D is unclear. The CDR3 extends over 13 amino acids. Trimming shortened V by 6 bases and J by 1 base, and 9 bases separated the two germline ends. CDR3: CASRDRANTEAFF. For the CDR3, the DNA is TGTGCCAGCAGGGACCGAGCGAACACTGAAGCTTTCTTT.

This clonotype was found a few times. The chain employs TRBV30 and TRBJ1-2, with D possibly TRBD1 on 6 matching bases. This CDR3 region has 13 residues. Germline V gene lookup returns CDR1 GTSNPN and CDR2 SVGIG (reference sequence). Trimming cost V 2 bases and J 7 bases, with 14 bases left between them. CDR3 nucleotide sequence: TGTGCCTGGAGTAGGGGGTTGGAGGTTGGCTACACCTTC. It is translated as CAWSRGLEVGYTF.

V is TRBV5-4 and J is TRBJ2-1; 15 nucleotides align to TRBD2. The CDR3 sequence is 15 residues long. With 1 base clipped from V and 14 bases from J, the junction kept 7 bases outside the gene matches. The germline CDR1 and CDR2 sequences are SGHNT and YYREEE (reference sequence). CDR3 in amino acids: CASSLTGTSGGQEFF. The CDR3, as DNA: TGTGCCAGCAGCTTGACAGGGACTAGCGGGGGGCAAGAGTTCTTC.

CDR3 DNA sequence: TGTGCCAGCAGCCCGGACGGAACTTTCTCCTACGAGCAGTACTTC. It specifies CASSPDGTFSYEQYF. The chain links TRBV3-1 to TRBJ2-7; D uncertain. Trimming removed 4 bases at V and 0 bases at J, with 13 bases between. This CDR3 contains 15 residues. In germline, CDR1 is LGHDT, CDR2 YNNKEL (reference sequence).

This clonotype was detected only a few times. The rearrangement joins TRBV10-3 to TRBJ2-4, with 8 bases identical to TRBD1. V gave up 3 bases and J gave up 8 bases; unmatched junction bases: 6. The CDR3 has 14 residues. Looked up from germline, CDR1 is ENHRY and CDR2 is SYGVKD. In nucleotides, the CDR3 is TGTGCCATCAGTGACCTCGACAGGGGAGACATTCAGTACTTC. It specifies CAISDLDRGDIQYF.

The rearrangement links TRBV6-2 or TRBV6-3 to TRBJ2-7, with D maybe TRBD2 (6 bases). This CDR3 is built from 14 residues. V lost 1 base to trimming and J lost 2 bases, with 9 bases between them. Germline V gives CDR1 MNHEY, CDR2 SVGEGT. This CDR3 reads CASSYWRETYEQYF. The CDR3 DNA follows: TGTGCCAGCAGTTACTGGAGGGAAACCTACGAGCAGTACTTC.

V is TRBV6-1 and J is TRBJ2-1; TRBD1 matches at 10 bases. V shed 4 bases, J shed 5 bases, and the junction held 2 bases outside the gene matches. This CDR3 comprises 14 residues. The germline V gene encodes CDR1 MNHNS and CDR2 SASEGT. CDR3 residues: CASSGGQGDNEQFF. DNA for the CDR3: TGTGCCAGCAGTGGTGGACAGGGGGACAATGAGCAGTTCTTC.

This clonotype turned up a few times. The J gene is TRBJ2-1, the V gene TRBV7-9, with 10 bases identical to TRBD2. Trimming removed 5 bases from V and 3 bases from J; junction bases left unmatched: 10. The CDR3 is made up of 17 amino acids. The germline V gene encodes CDR1 SEHNR and CDR2 FQNEAQ (reference sequence). CDR3: CASSPQQGTSDYNEQFF. CDR3 nucleotides: TGTGCCAGCAGCCCACAGCAGGGGACTAGCGACTACAATGAGCAGTTCTTC.

This chain joins TRBV5-1 and TRBJ2-3; possibly TRBD1 for D (6 bases). Deletions cut 0 bases from V and 1 base from J, with 12 bases between. This CDR3 is 16 amino acids long. Germline CDR1 SGHRS, CDR2 YFSETQ. The CDR3 loop reads CASSLEQGPGTDTQYF. The CDR3 nucleotides are TGCGCCAGCAGCTTGGAGCAGGGGCCGGGCACAGATACGCAGTATTTT.

J is TRBJ1-6 and V is TRBV7-9, with 7 bases identical to TRBD1. Trimming cost V 1 base and J 7 bases; bases outside gene matches: 4. The CDR3 is 15 amino acids. The germline V gene has CDR1 SEHNR and CDR2 FQNEAQ (reference sequence). CDR3 sequence: CASSLGGGSNSPLHF. CDR3 in DNA: TGTGCCAGCAGCTTAGGAGGGGGCTCGAATTCACCCCTCCACTTT.

This clonotype has just a few counts. The rearrangement joins TRBV7-2 to TRBJ1-6; no clear D. Germline CDR1 reads SGHTA; CDR2 reads FQGNSA. This CDR3 spans 17 amino acids. V lost 5 bases, J lost 2 bases, and 16 bases lay in between. The DNA for the CDR3 is TGTGCCAGCAGCCGCCGGATCCTAGGGACCTATAATTCACCCCTCCACTTT. Residues: CASSRRILGTYNSPLHF. The full variable domain, completed using reference TRBV7-2 and TRBJ1-6, is GAGVSQSPSNKVTEKGKDVELRCDPISGHTALYWYRQSLGQGLEFLIYFQGNSAPDKSGLPSDRFSAERTGGSVSTLTIQRTQQEDSAVYLCASSRRILGTYNSPLHFGNGTRLTVT.

This clonotype has a count of ten or more. The chain couples TRBV7-2 to TRBJ2-2; perhaps TRBD2 as D (6 bases). Trimming pared 6 bases from V and 6 bases from J, leaving 11 bases between. Germline CDR1 and CDR2: SGHTA and FQGNSA. The CDR3 runs to 13 residues. CDR3 coding DNA: TGTGCCAGCAGTTTGTGGGGGGCCGGGGAGCTGTTTTTT. Its translation is CASSLWGAGELFF.

The V and J genes are TRBV10-3 and TRBJ1-6; D is unresolved. The CDR3 has 15 residues. Germline lookup yields CDR1 ENHRY and CDR2 SYGVKD. V lost 4 bases and J 0 bases, leaving 7 bases between the germline ends. The DNA for the CDR3 is TGTGCCATCAGTGTTGGGAGCTCCTATAATTCACCCCTCCACTTT. Translation: CAISVGSSYNSPLHF.

The V gene is TRBV23-1, the J gene TRBJ1-1; D gene uncertain. TRBV23-1 qualifies as an ORF whose function is uncertain. There are 13 residues in the CDR3. V was trimmed by 6 bases and J by 0 bases, leaving 8 bases between them. The CDR3 sequence is CASREHLNTEAFF. The CDR3 nucleotides read TGCGCCAGCAGGGAACACCTGAACACTGAAGCTTTCTTT.

The chain links TRBV20-1 to TRBJ2-2; TRBD1 aligns across 8 bases. V was clipped by 4 bases and J by 7 bases; unmatched bases: 11. Germline V CDR1 and CDR2: DFQATT, SNEGSKA (reference sequence). There are 15 residues in the CDR3. The CDR3, as DNA: TGCAGTGCTACCAGGGGGCAATTAGACGTCGGGGAGCTGTTTTTT. Translated, it gives CSATRGQLDVGELFF.

V gene TRBV29-1 combines with J gene TRBJ2-5, with 7 bases matching TRBD2. This CDR3 is 14 amino acids long. Germline CDR1 and CDR2: SQVTM and ANQGSEA. V lost 4 bases and J lost 4; bases outside the gene matches: 9. The DNA for the CDR3 is TGCAGCGTTGTCACCGCTAGCGGTGGAGAGACCCAGTACTTC. This encodes CSVVTASGGETQYF.

This clonotype was detected many times. This rearrangement joins TRBV5-1 to TRBJ1-2; TRBD1 is a possible D gene (6 bases). Germline V lookup: CDR1 SGHRS, CDR2 YFSETQ. The CDR3 runs to 14 residues. Deletions cut 1 base from V and 8 bases from J, with 15 bases between. CDR3: CASSLWLQGTGYTF. For the CDR3, the DNA is TGCGCCAGCAGCTTGTGGCTACAGGGCACCGGCTACACCTTC.